This TCR beta chain emerged from a study of blood T cells in healthy people across ages. At the level of the study: Template switching captured about one barcoded beta molecule per two T cells. Study-wide results and limits: Not knowing donor CMV status may have confounded expanded clonotype changes. A greater number of naive CD4+ cells and higher diversity distinguished long-lived donors from aged donors.

About this clonotype: Antigen: not known.

Then a second PCR, running about 6 to 12 cycles, was carried out with a sample-barcoded 5' primer and a J-beta primer mix. TCRdb analysed the 5' RACE reads with MiXCR anew, one entry per CDR3 protein. This sample carries 1.8 million or so distinct CDR3 sequences, roughly 43% of them seen once, and the ten largest clones take about 23%. Material for sequencing was blood. The receptor was derived from a human donor in good health.

CDR3 sequence (DNA): TGTGCCAGCAGCTCCACAACCGGGACTGGCCTATCCTACAATGAGCAGTTCTTC. It encodes CASSSTTGTGLSYNEQFF. The V and J genes are TRBV5-6 and TRBJ2-1; TRBD2 is a possible D gene (6 bases). Per germline, CDR1 SGHDT and CDR2 YYEEEE. The V and J ends lost 3 bases and 1 base respectively, with 20 bases between them. The CDR3 length is 18 residues.